The entry below gives a single T cell receptor beta chain sequence along with its context. Its antigen is undetermined. The data derive from a study of CD8 T cells in Susac syndrome. Reverse transcription of about 0.5 to 1 ug RNA was carried out with random hexamers. One entry per CDR3 protein results from TCRdb running MiXCR on the immunoSEQ multiplex PCR reads. The table lists approximately 160,000 distinct CDR3 sequences, over 85% of them singletons, with more than 0.11% in the top ten. Sequencing targeted TCR beta in blood CD8+ and CD4+ T cells. Notes on the study in general: It was acknowledged in the study that its TCR sequencing and HLA analysis involved a relatively small number of individuals.

The germline CDR1 and CDR2 sequences are SNHLY and FYNNEI. The CDR3 has 14 amino acids. V trimming: 10 bases; J trimming: 2 bases; junction bases outside the gene matches: 7. This TCR was sampled from a human donor in good health. What was sequenced was CD4+ T cells from PBMCs. The gene calls are TRBV2 and TRBJ2-2; 7 bases line up with TRBD2. The CDR3 DNA reads as TGTGCCACCAAGCAGGGACTAAACACCGGGGAGCTGTTTTTT. As protein: CATKQGLNTGELFF.